The table lists the clone carrying this T cell receptor (beta chain) with a few counts. Its antigen is not identified. Axillary draining lymph nodes of breast cancer patients supplied the node samples. MiXCR was run by TCRdb on the multiplex PCR reads, yielding one entry per CDR3 protein. The sample carries roughly 110,000 distinct CDR3 sequences, more than 30% recorded once. This record comes from a study of breast tumors, draining lymph nodes, adjacent tissues. Study observations and caveats: Tumor and nontumor repertoires were significantly more similar in luminal-like than in basal-like breast cancer. Tumor TCR diversity was below lymph nodes but above nontumor tissue.

CDR3 length: 16 residues. The chain has TRBV12-1 and TRBJ1-2; the tabulated D call, TRBD1, remains unverified against the DNA. TRBV12-1 is shown as a pseudogene. The sequenced sample was axillary lymph node tissue. The receptor was derived from a female donor with breast cancer. Some clones in this sample may be carry-over from other donors' samples. Here the CDR3 DNA reads TGTGCCAGCAGCCCTGTTAAGGGACAGGGGAACTATGGCTACACCTTC. Encoded protein: CASSPVKGQGNYGYTF.